The clone carrying this T cell receptor beta chain was observed a single time. Source study methods: Amplification with reference gene primers provided the estimates of nucleated cell counts. Libraries were prepared by immunoSEQ multiplex PCR; TCRdb keeps only in-frame clonotypes and omits some of them. The V and J calls and the clone size are those of that table, but D and trimming were determined from the DNA. The table has 200,000 to 250,000 clones, about 76% seen once. Germline-derived CDR1 and CDR2 are SGHTA and FQGNSA. V lost 2 bases and J lost 5; bases outside the gene matches: 12. There are 16 residues in the CDR3. This record comes from a study of blood T cell repertoires in COVID-19. Overall study: Nucleic acid was either cDNA or gDNA, and it came from T cells, B-cell-depleted T cells, or PBMCs.

The chain couples TRBV7-2 to TRBJ2-7; 7 nucleotides agree with TRBD2. Specimen: PBMCs or T cells enriched from blood (not recorded which). The source of this sequence is a woman between 45 and 65 years old with acute COVID-19. CDR3 region: CASSLNGGVNTNEQYF. CDR3 nucleotides: TGTGCCAGCAGCTTAAATGGGGGGGTAAATACTAACGAGCAGTACTTC.